This record concerns one T cell receptor (beta chain) sequence. Its antigen remains unidentified. There are no base qualities to consult, and no much larger clone falls within one base. Other nucleotide sequences from this sample produce the same CDR3. The library came from the immunoSEQ multiplex PCR assay. For the multiplex PCR, a mixture combining 60 forward primers for TCR Vbeta segments and 13 reverse primers for TCR Jbeta segments was used. The CDR3 region of rearranged TCR beta genes was amplified from genomic DNA with a multiplex PCR assay. Amplified TCR beta libraries were sequenced as 87-base-pair reads on the Illumina HiSeq System. As for the authors' bioinformatics: Across the 640 or so repertoires, a later analysis counted tens of millions of unique TCR beta chains, roughly 11 million of which were shared by at least two donors. To remove PCR and sequencing errors, raw reads were error-corrected and collapsed into unique sequences using a nearest-neighbor algorithm that merged closely related sequences. Alignment of CDR3 sequences to IMGT reference sequences was used to assign V, D and J gene segments. Each retained sequence needed at least a six-nucleotide match to both a V gene segment and a J gene segment. A rearrangement was called productive if the CDR3 had no stop codons and remained in frame with V and J, and every other rearrangement was called non-productive. Following IMGT convention, CDR3 was defined as the stretch from the second conserved V-encoded cysteine to the conserved J-encoded phenylalanine. The earlier analysis of roughly 590 of the donors excluded any sequence lacking an unambiguous match to a single V gene segment. In an earlier analysis of about 590 of the donors, a V segment was called functional when productive rearrangements were above 56.7%, and segregating when the standard deviation between donors exceeded 5%. To diagnose cytomegalovirus status from the catalog of TCR beta chain sequences, a statistical classification framework was built. A later analysis assigned V and J genes by comparing TCR nucleotide sequences with IMGT/GENE-DB human TR gene sequences. In a later analysis, CDR3 sequences and most-parsimonious VDJ recombination scenarios were assigned using the TCRdist pipeline. In a later analysis, each TCR beta chain was defined by its CDR3 amino acid sequence together with its V-gene family, and reads lacking a unique V-gene family were excluded. A later analysis removed 592 highly shared, low-generation-probability nucleotide sequences to deal with suspected cross-contamination and a sequencing artifact. In a later analysis, a clonal expansion index was calculated for each public chain from normalized within-repertoire ranks of inferred template counts. Generation probabilities in a later analysis came from a VDJ recombination model fitted to out-of-frame rearrangements, and those results were checked against IGoR. Hypergeometric tests were used in a later analysis to score TCR-TCR, TCR-HLA and TCR-CMV co-occurrence, with a repertoire-size bias correction applied to the TCR pairs. In a later analysis, false discovery rates were estimated by permuting HLA or CMV assignments 20 times. In a later analysis, co-occurring TCRs were grouped using DBSCAN, with TCRdist sequence similarity added in when clustering inside HLA-allele-positive subsets. For co-occurrence clustering, repertoires with fewer than 30,000 or more than 120,000 public chains were excluded, along with 4 to 6 repertoires with anomalous nucleotide sharing. TCRdb obtained this table from immuneACCESS and retained in-frame rearrangements with V and J assigned. These tables miss some clones; where compared with another copy, unresolved V genes account for less than half of the shortfall, and the remainder is unexplained. V and J calls plus clone size are reproduced from that table; the DNA served to infer D and trimming. The sample contains about 130,000 clones, roughly 62% of them found a single time. Of the sample, about 1.5% falls within the top ten clones.

The cohort was made up of approximately 670 healthy bone marrow donors. All cohort members were sampled while nominally healthy, although unrecorded immune exposures were likely present. The donor was CMV seropositive and belonged to the group of a few hundred seropositive cohort members. Every donor gave a peripheral blood sample, and the peripheral blood mononuclear cells from that sample were used for TCR beta sequencing. Genomic DNA was extracted from the blood cell samples with the Qiagen DNeasy Blood Extraction Kit. This record comes from a study of cytomegalovirus exposure and HLA in healthy donors (dated by TCRdb to about 2017). Looking at the study overall: An earlier analysis of approximately 590 of the donors reported approximately 270 Gb of sequence data and some 120 million unique TCR beta sequences from about 200 million T cells. HLA typing included class I and class II loci at four-digit resolution. The study aimed to test whether cataloging public T cell receptors could reveal signatures of past pathogen exposure. Of the roughly 400 genotyped donors, approximately 82% fell in the genetic ancestry cluster associated with self-reported Caucasian donors. On average, approximately 250,000 unique TCR beta nucleotide sequences were sequenced per donor among 300 to 500 genotyped donors of the cohort, with about 19% of those sequences being non-productive. About five DR-DQ haplotypes were handled as single units for association and clustering, since linkage in the cohort was strong. An earlier analysis of approximately 580 of the donors used high-throughput TCR beta sequencing to judge whether each TCR beta V gene segment behaved as functional or pseudogenic. Donor age, sex, ethnicity and CMV serostatus were collected together with the repertoire data. In the later analysis, no new phenotypic data were used to find candidate immune exposures; instead, reliance was placed on TCR beta sequences and their occurrence across donors. In a later analysis, previously published TCR beta repertoires from 666 donors were re-analyzed and high-resolution HLA genotyping was added so that TCR occurrence patterns could be studied. The study used immunosequencing to profile the T cell repertoires of about 670 subjects and linked those repertoires to cytomegalovirus serostatus. To predict cytomegalovirus infection status, the study combined high-throughput TCR immunosequencing, statistical association of individual TCRs with disease status, and machine learning. In addition to the first cohort of approximately 670 subjects, a separate validation cohort of 100 to 150 different subjects was used. Typing coverage differed by locus: A, B, C, DRB1 and DQB1 were typed in roughly 629-640 donors, DQA1 in about 550, DPA1 in 600 to 610, and DPB1 in roughly 470. Roughly 300 gigabases of sequencing data and 70 million to 100 million unique TCR sequences made up an early release that covered approximately 620 HLA-typed donors. All discovery cohort repertoires had been generated on a single sequencing platform. In a later genetic analysis, genome-wide SNP genotypes for about three fifths of the roughly 670 donors were used, and that subset was treated as a discovery cohort. Here is what the overall study found, with its caveats: A total of fewer than 200 TCR beta chains were listed by the study as associated with cytomegalovirus. The only immune exposure information available for the cohort was CMV serostatus. A later analysis reported that several top co-occurrence clusters appeared linked to parvovirus B19, influenza, CMV and Epstein-Barr virus. A few of the identified cytomegalovirus-associated TCR beta chains were confirmed in vitro to be specific for cytomegalovirus antigens. This cohort had only TCR beta chains sequenced, and the lack of alpha or paired-chain data limited which features could be detected. Across donors, most TCR sequences were observed very rarely, whereas some public TCRs were present in many individuals. Correlated functional status among segregating V segments might be attributable to linkage disequilibrium, but an unknown experimental factor could not be ruled out. The classifier was reported to diagnose cytomegalovirus status with high specificity and sensitivity in both the original cohort and the validation cohort. In a later analysis, TCR association rates were found to vary across HLA loci, with the most associated TCRs seen for DRB1 alleles and the fewest for HLA-C alleles. Strong co-occurrence of HLA alleles, especially DR and DQ, made assigning TCR associations to individual alleles difficult. Some IMGT-functional V segments, including TRBV6-2 and TRBV6-3, could not be told apart with the 87-base-pair reads, so those segments were excluded. A further reported finding was that TCR beta sequences accurately predicted the HLA-A and HLA-B alleles for most subjects in the first cohort. In a later analysis, HLA-associated TCR beta chains showed more clonal expansion and lower generation probabilities than non-associated chains that were equally common. A group of highly shared sequence variants was considered likely to be a technical artifact of the sequencing pipeline. Because HLA typing was missing for some donors at each locus, association tests included only the typed subset. According to a later genetic analysis, donors in an Asian-associated ancestry cluster had fewer N-insertions in productive TCRs than the approximately 650-donor mean. It was suggested by the authors that the approach could potentially be generalized to other disease states and immunological phenotypes. At a false discovery rate of 0.05, a later analysis linked about 17,000 TCR beta sequences to specific HLA alleles. The earlier analysis of about 600 of the donors excluded some 15 rarely observed V segments, including chromosome 9 orphons, because counts were too low. Sequencing depth was assumed to be roughly uniform across donors in the presence/absence analyses, though that assumption may not hold. Most CMV-associated TCR beta chains appeared to be HLA-restricted in a later analysis, and the HLA associations seemed to be driven largely by CMV exposure. A later genetic analysis associated a missense DCLRE1C variant with V-gene and J-gene trimming of TCR beta chains, and an independent cohort replicated the association. In an earlier analysis of 500 to 650 of the donors, most TCR beta V segments appeared in productive rearrangements about 87% or about 30% of the time, broadly matching IMGT annotations.

Per the germline V gene, SGDLS is the CDR1 and YYNGEE is the CDR2. From its cysteine to its phenylalanine, the CDR3 spans 16 amino acids. Only CDR3 DNA is held: 48 bases, read in frame from base 1. The V end gives up 4 bases and the J end 0 bases, leaving 4 bases in the junction not matched to a gene. This receptor was taken from a man aged 25 to 40 in good health and CMV-seropositive. The V and J genes are TRBV9 and TRBJ2-3, and TRBD2 aligns with 11 junction nucleotides. Sequencing used PBMCs. The DNA is as follows: TGTGCCAGCAGCCCACGGACTAGCGGGAGCACAGATACGCAGTATTTT. The resulting protein is CASSPRTSGSTDTQYF.